These 18 T cell receptor beta chains came from one sample sequenced in a study of cytomegalovirus exposure and HLA in healthy donors. PCR was performed using 60 Vbeta and 13 Jbeta primers. Profiled with immunoSEQ multiplex PCR; TCRdb holds only in-frame clones, not every one. The sample has some 56,000 clones; approximately 83% are singletons. Sequencing was performed on PBMCs. The source of these receptors is a human donor in good health.

This rearrangement joins TRBV6-4 to TRBJ2-2, with no clear D. The V end lost 4 bases, the J end lost 3 bases, and 9 bases lay between the germline ends. This CDR3 spans 14 amino acids. Germline values: CDR1 MRHNA, CDR2 SNTAGT. In DNA form, the CDR3 reads TGTGCCAGCAGTGCTAATGGTGACACCGGGGAGCTGTTTTTT. This sequence encodes CASSANGDTGELFF.

The rearrangement joins TRBV5-1 to TRBJ2-1, with D perhaps matching TRBD2 (6 bases). With 0 bases removed from V and 3 bases from J, the gap between germline ends came to 16 bases. Germline values: CDR1 SGHRS, CDR2 YFSETQ. The CDR3 extends over 17 amino acids. The CDR3 DNA is TGCGCCAGCAGCTTGGCCCGTTTATCGGGAGACTACAATGAGCAGTTCTTC. The encoded protein is CASSLARLSGDYNEQFF.

This clone has a handful of counts. The V call is TRBV19, the J call TRBJ1-5; a possible D gene is TRBD1 (5 bases). In germline, CDR1 is LNHDA, CDR2 SQIVND (reference sequence). The CDR3 spans 15 residues. V was cut by 3 bases and J by 6 bases, with 15 bases left in between. CDR3 in amino acids: CASSMQGAGGQPQHF. The CDR3, as DNA: TGTGCCAGTAGTATGCAAGGGGCCGGGGGTCAGCCCCAGCATTTT. Supplemented by reference TRBV19 and TRBJ1-5, the full variable domain reads DGGITQSPKYLFRKEGQNVTLSCEQNLNHDAMYWYRQDPGQGLRLIYYSQIVNDFQKGDIAEGYSVSREKKESFPLTVTSAQKNPTAFYLCASSMQGAGGQPQHFGDGTRLSIL.

The gene calls are TRBV30 and TRBJ2-1; D possibly corresponds to TRBD2 (6 bases). The CDR3 is 13 residues long. The V gene's germline CDR1 is GTSNPN and CDR2 SVGIG (reference sequence). Trimming stripped 7 bases from V and 4 bases from J, with 14 bases between. Here the CDR3 reads CASSGGVYNEQFF. CDR3 bases: TGTGCCTCCTCCGGAGGGGTATACAATGAGCAGTTCTTC.

CDR3 in amino acids: CASSATGANYGYTF. In nucleotides, the CDR3 is TGTGCCAGCAGCGCGACAGGAGCTAACTATGGCTACACCTTC. V usage is TRBV5-4 and J usage is TRBJ1-2; possibly TRBD1 for D (6 bases). Germline V lookup: CDR1 SGHNT, CDR2 YYREEE (reference sequence). V lost 4 bases and J lost 0, with 10 bases in between. The CDR3 loop spans 14 amino acids.

The CDR3 region is CASSNVDGKKADTQYF. The CDR3 DNA is TGTGCCAGCAGCAACGTTGACGGGAAGAAGGCAGATACGCAGTATTTT. The chain is built from TRBV7-3 and TRBJ2-3; maybe TRBD2 (5 bases). Germline CDR1 reads SGHTA; CDR2 reads FQGTGA. V was pared by 5 bases and J by 4 bases, with 19 bases between. This CDR3 is 16 amino acids long.

With regard to this clone: Other DNA sequences in the sample encode the same CDR3. CDR3 sequence reads: CAWSVWGGEQYF. The DNA for the CDR3 is TGTGCCTGGAGTGTATGGGGGGGCGAGCAGTACTTC. The chain recombines TRBV30 with TRBJ2-7, with TRBD2 matching 7 bases. Germline loops: CDR1 GTSNPN, CDR2 SVGIG (reference sequence). The V and J ends lost 0 bases and 6 bases, in that order; junction bases with no gene match: 2. The CDR3 is made up of 12 amino acids.

This rearrangement joins TRBV7-2 to TRBJ2-1; 8 bases agree with TRBD2. The CDR3 runs 14 residues. Germline CDR1 is SGHTA and CDR2 is FQGNSA. The junction had 4 bases not matched to a gene; V was cut back by 8 bases and J by 1 base. The CDR3 DNA reads as TGTGCCAGCGGCGGGGGGCCTTCCTACAATGAGCAGTTCTTC. Encoded protein: CASGGGPSYNEQFF.

The V gene is TRBV9, the J gene TRBJ2-6, with a weak D call TRBD1 (5 bases). The CDR3 length is 18 residues. Between the trimmed V and J ends, which lost 3 bases and 1 base, there was a span of 17 bases. Per germline, CDR1 SGDLS and CDR2 YYNGEE. The chain's CDR3 is CASSAQGAGTSGANVLTF. The CDR3, as DNA: TGTGCCAGCAGCGCCCAGGGCGCCGGTACTTCTGGGGCCAACGTCCTGACTTTC.

CDR3 nucleotides: TGTGCCAGCAGTGCCCTCTACGAGCAGTACTTC. Protein sequence: CASSALYEQYF. V is TRBV25-1 and J is TRBJ2-7; D gene ambiguous. Trimming removed 4 bases at V and 3 bases at J, with 4 bases between. The CDR3 is 11 amino acids. Germline V gene lookup returns CDR1 MGHDK and CDR2 SYGVNS.

The chain employs TRBV9 and TRBJ1-5; D ambiguous. The germline V and J ends were trimmed by 0 bases and 9 bases, with 10 bases remaining between them. The germline gives CDR1 SGDLS, CDR2 YYNGEE. This CDR3 region has 13 residues. The CDR3 coding sequence is TGTGCCAGCAGCGTAGGAGCGGTCTGGCCCCAGCATTTT. Translated: CASSVGAVWPQHF. The variable domain in full, completed from reference TRBV9 and TRBJ1-5, reads DSGVTQTPKHLITATGQRVTLRCSPRSGDLSVYWYQQSLDQGLQFLIQYYNGEERAKGNILERFSAQQFPDLHSELNLSSLELGDSALYFCASSVGAVWPQHFGDGTRLSIL.

The chain recombines TRBV6-1 with TRBJ2-5; 13 nucleotides match TRBD2. This CDR3 has 15 residues. Trimming at V came to 6 bases and at J to 2 bases, leaving 3 bases not matched to a gene. Germline lookup yields CDR1 MNHNS and CDR2 SASEGT. CDR3 in DNA: TGTGCCAGCAGCCAACTAGCGGGAGGGCAAGAGACCCAGTACTTC. Protein sequence: CASSQLAGGQETQYF.

This clone was seen a handful of times. This chain connects TRBV4-2 to TRBJ2-3; maybe TRBD1 (5 bases). CDR3 size: 14 residues. Trimming pared 4 bases from V and 5 bases from J, leaving 13 bases between. The germline CDR1 and CDR2 sequences are LGHNA and YNFKEQ. In DNA, the CDR3 is TGTGCCAGCAGCCTGGACACCTACGGAGATACGCAGTATTTT. It translates to CASSLDTYGDTQYF.

The chain employs TRBV7-2 and TRBJ2-1; 9 bases match TRBD2. CDR1 SGHTA and CDR2 FQGNSA come from the germline V gene. The V and J ends lost 1 base and 9 bases, in that order; junction bases with no gene match: 10. The CDR3 spans 16 residues. CDR3 loop: CASSLGSSAGGGEQFF. CDR3 sequence (DNA): TGTGCCAGCAGCTTAGGAAGTTCCGCGGGAGGGGGTGAGCAGTTCTTC.

The chain joins TRBV5-6 to TRBJ1-1; 8 bases are shared with TRBD1. Losses at the gene ends were 3 bases for V and 3 bases for J; bases not matched to a gene: 7. CDR1 is SGHDT and CDR2 is YYEEEE in the germline V gene. The CDR3 runs to 15 residues. The CDR3 protein is CASSSLDRDYTEAFF. CDR3 nucleotides: TGTGCCAGCAGCTCCCTGGACAGGGATTACACTGAAGCTTTCTTT.

This chain joins TRBV9 and TRBJ2-3, with 7 positions matching TRBD2. V lost 0 bases, J lost 8 bases, and 0 bases stayed unmatched. The CDR3 totals 12 residues. The germline CDR1 and CDR2 sequences are SGDLS and YYNGEE. The CDR3 DNA is TGTGCCAGCAGCGTAGGGGGGGGTACGCAGTATTTT. This gives the protein CASSVGGGTQYF.

The rearrangement uses TRBV2 and TRBJ1-6, with TRBD1 matching over 7 bases. CDR1 and CDR2 (germline): SNHLY, FYNNEI. The J segment lost 9 bases and the V segment lost 7 bases, leaving 9 bases of the junction unmatched. This CDR3 region has 14 residues. This CDR3 is CASNNRGTGSPLHF. CDR3 nucleotide sequence: TGTGCCAGCAACAACAGGGGCACGGGTTCACCCCTCCACTTT.

The V gene is TRBV30, the J gene TRBJ2-2; perhaps TRBD1 as D (5 bases). CDR3 size: 11 residues. CDR1 is GTSNPN, CDR2 SVGIG, per germline (reference sequence). V lost 4 bases, J lost 5 bases, and 5 bases lay in between. This chain's CDR3 is CAWTGTGELFF. The CDR3 DNA sequence: TGTGCCTGGACAGGGACCGGGGAGCTGTTTTTT.